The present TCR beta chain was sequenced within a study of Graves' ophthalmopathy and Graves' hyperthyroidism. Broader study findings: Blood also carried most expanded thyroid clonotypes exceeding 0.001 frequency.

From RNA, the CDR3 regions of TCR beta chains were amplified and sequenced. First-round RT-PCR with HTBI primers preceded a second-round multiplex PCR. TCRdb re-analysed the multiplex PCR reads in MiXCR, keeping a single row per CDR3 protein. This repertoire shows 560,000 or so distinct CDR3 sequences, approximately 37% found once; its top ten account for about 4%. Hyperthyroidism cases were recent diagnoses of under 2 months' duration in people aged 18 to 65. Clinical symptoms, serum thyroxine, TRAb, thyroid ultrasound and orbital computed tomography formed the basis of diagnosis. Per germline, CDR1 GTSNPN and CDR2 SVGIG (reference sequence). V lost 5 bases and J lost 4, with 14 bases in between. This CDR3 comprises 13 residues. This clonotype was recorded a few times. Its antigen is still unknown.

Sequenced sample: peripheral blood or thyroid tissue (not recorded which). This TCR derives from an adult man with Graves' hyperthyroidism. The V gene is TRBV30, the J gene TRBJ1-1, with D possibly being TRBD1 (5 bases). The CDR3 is CAWFGDALTEAFF. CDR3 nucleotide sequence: TGTGCCTGGTTTGGGGACGCCCTCACTGAAGCTTTCTTT.